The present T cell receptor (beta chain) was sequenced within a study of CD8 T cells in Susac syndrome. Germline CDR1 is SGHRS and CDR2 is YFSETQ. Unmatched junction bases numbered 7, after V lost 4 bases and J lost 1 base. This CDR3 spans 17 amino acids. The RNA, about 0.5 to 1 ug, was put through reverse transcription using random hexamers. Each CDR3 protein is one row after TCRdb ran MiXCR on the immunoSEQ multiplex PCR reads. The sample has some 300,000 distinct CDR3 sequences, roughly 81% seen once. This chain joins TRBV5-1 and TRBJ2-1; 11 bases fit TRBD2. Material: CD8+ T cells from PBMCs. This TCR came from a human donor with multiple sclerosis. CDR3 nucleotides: TGCGCCAGCAGCCCCGAGGGACTAGCGGTTTCCTACAATGAGCAGTTCTTC. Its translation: CASSPEGLAVSYNEQFF.